This T cell receptor (beta chain) was sequenced during a study of response to subunit inactivated influenza vaccine. Whole-study findings and limits: Seasonal influenza vaccination, on each occasion, was suggested by the authors to recruit few new T cells.

TCRdb passed the RT-PCR reads through MiXCR, listing each CDR3 protein once. The sample has about 190,000 distinct CDR3 sequences; roughly an eighth are singletons. The CDR3 runs to 14 residues. V was clipped by 5 bases and J by 6 bases; unmatched bases: 2. A few counts support this clonotype. Its target is not known. The rearrangement uses TRBV12-3 or TRBV12-4 and TRBJ1-4; 11 bases line up with TRBD1. The sequencing used CD8+ T cells sorted from PBMCs, collected 4 to 6 days after vaccination. The clonotype comes from a man aged 45-65 years who received an inactivated influenza vaccine. CDR3 sequence (DNA): TGTGCCAGCAGTCGGGACAGGGGGTATGAAAAACTGTTTTTT. It translates to CASSRDRGYEKLFF.